This T cell receptor (beta chain) was captured by sequencing in a study of naive and memory T cell subsets. Two oligonucleotides, mixed equimolar, formed the beta constant-region primer covering TRBC1 and TRBC2. TCRdb reprocessed the UMI-ligation and nested PCR reads via MiXCR and lists one record per CDR3 protein. The sample has about 5,400 distinct CDR3 sequences, about 6.4% seen once. The CDR3 runs 13 residues. V lost 4 bases to trimming and J lost 2 bases, with 8 bases between them. The germline V gene has CDR1 MNHNS and CDR2 SASEGT. This clonotype was counted between two and nine times. The specimen sequenced was effector memory CD8+ T cells from blood. The subset was: effector memory, CD45RA- CD27-. The chain has TRBV6-1 and TRBJ1-2, with TRBD1 as a possible D gene (5 bases). This clonotype was obtained from a human donor in good health. CDR3 residues: CASSVEGNYGYTF. The CDR3 DNA follows: TGTGCCAGCAGTGTGGAGGGGAACTATGGCTACACCTTC.